This TCR beta chain comes out of a study of control samples from healthy donors and cancer patients. CDR1 is SGHDN and CDR2 is FVKESK in the germline V gene. The CDR3 has 13 amino acids. Trimming took 5 bases from V and 7 from J; bases not matched to a gene: 6. This clone came up once. The assay was immunoSEQ multiplex PCR, and TCRdb's table has in-frame clones only and misses some. Of tens of thousands of clones in the sample, 75% to 90% were seen once. The gene calls are TRBV14 and TRBJ1-2, with 8 bases fitting TRBD1. Sequencing used blood. This receptor was taken from a man aged 60 to 69 in good health. The CDR3 reads CASSTGTGIGYTF. The CDR3 coding sequence is TGTGCCAGCAGCACCGGGACAGGAATTGGCTACACCTTC.